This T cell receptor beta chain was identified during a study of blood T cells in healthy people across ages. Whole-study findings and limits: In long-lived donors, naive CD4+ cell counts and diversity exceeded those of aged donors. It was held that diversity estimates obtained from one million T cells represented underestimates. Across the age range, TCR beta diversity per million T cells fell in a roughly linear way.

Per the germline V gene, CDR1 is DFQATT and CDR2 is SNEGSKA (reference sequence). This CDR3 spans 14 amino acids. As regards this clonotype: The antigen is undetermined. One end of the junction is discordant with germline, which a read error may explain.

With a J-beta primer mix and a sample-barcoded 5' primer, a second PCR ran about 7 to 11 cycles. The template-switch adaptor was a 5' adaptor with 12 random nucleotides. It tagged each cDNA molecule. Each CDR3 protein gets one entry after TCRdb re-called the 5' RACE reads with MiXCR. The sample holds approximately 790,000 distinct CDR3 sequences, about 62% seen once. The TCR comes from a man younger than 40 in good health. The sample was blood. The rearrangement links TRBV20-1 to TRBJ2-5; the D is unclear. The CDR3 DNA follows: TGCGGTGCTAGAGATATCGTTTTACAAGAGACCCAGTACTTC. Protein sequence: CGARDIVLQETQYF.